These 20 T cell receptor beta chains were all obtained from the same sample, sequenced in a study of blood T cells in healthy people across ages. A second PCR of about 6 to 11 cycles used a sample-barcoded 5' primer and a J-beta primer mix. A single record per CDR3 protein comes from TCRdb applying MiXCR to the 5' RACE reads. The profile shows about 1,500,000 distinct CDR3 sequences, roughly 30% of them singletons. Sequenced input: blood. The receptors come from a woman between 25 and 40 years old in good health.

Here the CDR3 reads CATSTSGGYNEQFF. CDR3 nucleotide sequence: TGTGCCACGTCCACTAGCGGGGGATACAATGAGCAGTTCTTC. The chain combines TRBV2 with TRBJ2-1, with TRBD2 identical over 11 bases. Per germline, CDR1 SNHLY and CDR2 FYNNEI. V trimming: 10 bases; J trimming: 4 bases; junction bases outside the gene matches: 6. This CDR3 has 14 residues.

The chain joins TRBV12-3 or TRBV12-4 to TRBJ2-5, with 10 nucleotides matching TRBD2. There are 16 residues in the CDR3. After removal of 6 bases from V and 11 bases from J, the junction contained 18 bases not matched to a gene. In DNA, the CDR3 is TGTGCCAGCAGCCGGACTAGCGGAGCGGGTAACAATGAGCAGTACTTC. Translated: CASSRTSGAGNNEQYF.

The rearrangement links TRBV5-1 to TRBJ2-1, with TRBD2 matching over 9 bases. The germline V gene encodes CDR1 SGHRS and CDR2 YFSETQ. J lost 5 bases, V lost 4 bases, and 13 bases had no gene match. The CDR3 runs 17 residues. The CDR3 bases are TGCGCCAGCAGCACACAAGGGGCGACTAGCGGAAACAATGAGCAGTTCTTC. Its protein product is CASSTQGATSGNNEQFF.

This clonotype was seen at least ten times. The CDR3 DNA reads TGTGCCAGCAGCGGGGGACTAGCGGGAGTAGGGGAGACCCAGTACTTC. Translated, it gives CASSGGLAGVGETQYF. This chain uses TRBV9 with TRBJ2-5, with 14 bases identical to TRBD2. Germline V gene data show CDR1 as SGDLS and CDR2 as YYNGEE. The CDR3 loop spans 16 amino acids. With 3 bases clipped from V and 5 bases from J, the junction kept 6 bases outside the gene matches.

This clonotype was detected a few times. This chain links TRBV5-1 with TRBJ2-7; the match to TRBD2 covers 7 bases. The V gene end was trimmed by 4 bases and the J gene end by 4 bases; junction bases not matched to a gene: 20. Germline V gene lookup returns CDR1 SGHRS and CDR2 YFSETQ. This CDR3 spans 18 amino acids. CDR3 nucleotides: TGCGCCAGCAGCCCGAGGGGCACTAGCGCTCCTTTCTCTTACGAGCAGTACTTC. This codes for CASSPRGTSAPFSYEQYF.

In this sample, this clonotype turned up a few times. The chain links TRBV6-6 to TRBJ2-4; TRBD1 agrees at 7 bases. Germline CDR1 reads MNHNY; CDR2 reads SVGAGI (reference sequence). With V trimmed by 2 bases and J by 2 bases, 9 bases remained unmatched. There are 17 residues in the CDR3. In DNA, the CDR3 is TGTGCCAGCAGTTACAACCCGGGACAGAAGACCAAAAACATTCAGTACTTC. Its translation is CASSYNPGQKTKNIQYF.

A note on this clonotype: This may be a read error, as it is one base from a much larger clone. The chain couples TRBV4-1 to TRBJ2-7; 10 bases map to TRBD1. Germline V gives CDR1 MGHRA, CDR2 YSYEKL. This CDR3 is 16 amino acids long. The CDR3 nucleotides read TGCGCCAGCAGCCCCGGGGGCGGGACAGGGGCCTACAAGCAGTACTTC. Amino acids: CASSPGGGTGAYKQYF.

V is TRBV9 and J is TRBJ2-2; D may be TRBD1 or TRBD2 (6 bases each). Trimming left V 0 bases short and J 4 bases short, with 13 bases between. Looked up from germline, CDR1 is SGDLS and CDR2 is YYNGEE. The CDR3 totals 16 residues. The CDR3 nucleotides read TGTGCCAGCAGCGTAGATAAGGGGGGTGGCACCGGGGAGCTGTTTTTT. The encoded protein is CASSVDKGGGTGELFF.

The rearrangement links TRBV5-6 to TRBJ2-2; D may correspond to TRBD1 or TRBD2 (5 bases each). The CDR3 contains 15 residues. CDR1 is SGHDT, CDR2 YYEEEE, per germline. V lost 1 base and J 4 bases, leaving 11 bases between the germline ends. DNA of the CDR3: TGTGCCAGCAGCTTGTACGGGGCGAGCACCGGGGAGCTGTTTTTT. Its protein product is CASSLYGASTGELFF.

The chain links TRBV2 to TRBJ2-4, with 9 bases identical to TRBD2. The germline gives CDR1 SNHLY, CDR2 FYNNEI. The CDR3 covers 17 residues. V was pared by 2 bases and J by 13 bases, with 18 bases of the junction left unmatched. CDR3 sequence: CASSEPSAGGELDEQYF. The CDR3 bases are TGTGCCAGCAGTGAACCTTCCGCGGGAGGGGAACTCGATGAGCAGTACTTC.

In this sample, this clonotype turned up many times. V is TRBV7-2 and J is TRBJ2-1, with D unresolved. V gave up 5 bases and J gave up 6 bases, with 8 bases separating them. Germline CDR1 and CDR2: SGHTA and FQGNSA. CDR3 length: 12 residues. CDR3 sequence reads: CASSHPRNEQFF. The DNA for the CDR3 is TGTGCCAGCAGCCACCCGCGCAATGAGCAGTTCTTC.

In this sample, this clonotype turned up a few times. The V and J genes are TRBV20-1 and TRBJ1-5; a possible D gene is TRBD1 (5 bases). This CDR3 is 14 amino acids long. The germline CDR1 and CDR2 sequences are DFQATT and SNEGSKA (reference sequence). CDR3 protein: CSCLEGSSNQPQHF. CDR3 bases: TGCAGCTGTTTAGAGGGGTCGAGCAATCAGCCCCAGCATTTT.

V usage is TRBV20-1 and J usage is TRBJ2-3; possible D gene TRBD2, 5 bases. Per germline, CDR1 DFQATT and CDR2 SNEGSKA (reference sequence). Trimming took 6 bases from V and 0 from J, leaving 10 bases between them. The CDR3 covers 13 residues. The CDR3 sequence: CSAGSGSTDTQYF. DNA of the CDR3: TGCAGTGCAGGGAGTGGGAGCACAGATACGCAGTATTTT.

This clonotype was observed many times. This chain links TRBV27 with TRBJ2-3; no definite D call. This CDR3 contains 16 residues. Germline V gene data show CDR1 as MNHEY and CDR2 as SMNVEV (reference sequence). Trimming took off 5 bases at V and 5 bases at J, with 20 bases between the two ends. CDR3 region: CASSPLYYFGLDTQYF. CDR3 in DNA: TGTGCCAGCAGTCCGCTCTATTACTTTGGCTTAGATACGCAGTATTTT.

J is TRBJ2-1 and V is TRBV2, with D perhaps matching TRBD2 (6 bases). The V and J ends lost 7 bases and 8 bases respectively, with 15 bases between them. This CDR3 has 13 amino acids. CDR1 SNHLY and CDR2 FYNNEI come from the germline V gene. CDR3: CASTSPGEDEQFF. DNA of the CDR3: TGTGCCAGCACTAGCCCCGGGGAGGATGAGCAGTTCTTC.

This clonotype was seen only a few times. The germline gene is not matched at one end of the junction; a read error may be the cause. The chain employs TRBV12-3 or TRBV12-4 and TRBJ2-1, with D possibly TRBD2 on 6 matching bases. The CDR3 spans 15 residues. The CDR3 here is CASSTGVSSCNEQFF. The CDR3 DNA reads TGTGCCAGCAGCACGGGGGTAAGCTCCTGCAATGAGCAGTTCTTC.

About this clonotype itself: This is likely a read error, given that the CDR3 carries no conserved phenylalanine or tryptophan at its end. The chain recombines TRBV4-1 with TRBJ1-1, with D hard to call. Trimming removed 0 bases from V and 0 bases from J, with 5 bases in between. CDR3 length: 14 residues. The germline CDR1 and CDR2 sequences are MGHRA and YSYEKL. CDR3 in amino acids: CASSQDGMNTEAFL. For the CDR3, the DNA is TGCGCCAGCAGCCAAGATGGCATGAACACTGAAGCTTTCCTT.

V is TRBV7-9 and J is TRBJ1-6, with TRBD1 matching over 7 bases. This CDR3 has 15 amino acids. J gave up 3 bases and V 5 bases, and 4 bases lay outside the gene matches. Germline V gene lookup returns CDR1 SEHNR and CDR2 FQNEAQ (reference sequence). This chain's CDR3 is CASSTWDSYNSPLHF. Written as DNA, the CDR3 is TGTGCCAGCAGCACCTGGGACAGCTATAATTCACCCCTCCACTTT.

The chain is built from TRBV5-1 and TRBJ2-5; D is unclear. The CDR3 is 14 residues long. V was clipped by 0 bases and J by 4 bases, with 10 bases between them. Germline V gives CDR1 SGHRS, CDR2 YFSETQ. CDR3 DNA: TGCGCCAGCAGCTTGGAAGTACACACAGAGACCCAGTACTTC. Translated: CASSLEVHTETQYF.

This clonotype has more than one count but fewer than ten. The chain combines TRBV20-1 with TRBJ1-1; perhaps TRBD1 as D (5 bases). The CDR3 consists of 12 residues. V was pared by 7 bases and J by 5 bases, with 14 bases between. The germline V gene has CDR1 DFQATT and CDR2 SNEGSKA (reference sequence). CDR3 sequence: CSVRGLLTEAFF. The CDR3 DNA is TGCAGTGTTCGGGGACTGTTGACTGAAGCTTTCTTT.